Here is one T cell receptor (beta chain) with its context. The antigen is undetermined. The entry originates in a study of identifying expanded T cells in peripheral blood. Whole-study findings and limits: About 1.2 clones differed between technical replicates, versus around 15 and 18 over time.

CDR1 is MNHNS, CDR2 SASEGT, per germline. CDR3 length equals 14 residues. The V gene end was trimmed by 6 bases and the J gene end by 6 bases; junction bases not matched to a gene: 6. Libraries were prepared by immunoSEQ multiplex PCR; TCRdb keeps only in-frame clonotypes and omits some of them. The table lists more than 95,000 clones, more than 80% of them singletons. The chain links TRBV6-1 to TRBJ1-4, with 8 bases matching TRBD1. This sequence originates from a person between 18 and 75 years old in good health. The material sequenced was blood. CDR3 region: CASSRQGLDEKLFF. The CDR3 DNA sequence: TGTGCCAGCAGCCGACAGGGGTTGGATGAAAAACTGTTTTTT.